This record looks at one TCR beta chain sequence and its context. Its target is unknown. Germline V CDR1 and CDR2: MNHEY, SVGAGI. The CDR3 length is 16 residues. V gave up 0 bases and J gave up 9 bases, with 18 bases separating them. Unique molecular identifiers were present in the TCR beta cDNA libraries. TCRdb analysed the PCR reads with MiXCR anew, one entry per CDR3 protein. The sample has about 770,000 distinct CDR3 sequences, 35% to 55% seen once. The sample belongs to a study of post-analysis software for immune sequencing data. Study background: As for disease course, relapsing-remitting, secondary progressive and progressive-relapsing multiple sclerosis were all included. Study-level results: A handful of TRBV segments were significantly more frequent in patients than in controls. TRBV5-6, TRBV5-1 and TRBV20-1 were among these segments. Normalized Chao1 diversity was significantly reduced in patients versus controls.

This chain links TRBV6-5 with TRBJ2-1; tentatively, D is TRBD2 (5 bases). This clonotype was obtained from a girl aged 5-17 years with multiple sclerosis. Sequenced material: blood. The CDR3 nucleotides read TGTGCCAGCAGTTACTCCGGCCCAGCGGCCGGAGGTGAGCAGTTCTTC. It yields the protein CASSYSGPAAGGEQFF.